This T cell receptor beta chain was sequenced in a study of blood T cells in healthy people across ages. About the research overall: Researchers report that template switching captured about one barcoded beta molecule per two T cells. Broader study findings: Unknown donor CMV status possibly confounded expanded clonotype changes.

Donors ranged from 6 to 90 years old and were healthy Caucasians in Russia. A remark on this clonotype: The antigen is not known.

CDR1 DFQATT and CDR2 SNEGSKA come from the germline V gene (reference sequence). V trimming: 0 bases; J trimming: 2 bases; junction bases outside the gene matches: 3. CDR3 length equals 14 residues. Primed by a sample-barcoded 5' primer and a J-beta primer mix, a second PCR proceeded for about 7 to 11 cycles. Each cDNA molecule received a tag from a template-switch adaptor that had 12 random nucleotides. TCRdb reanalysed the 5' RACE reads using MiXCR and keeps one entry per CDR3 protein. The sample includes 1 million to 1.2 million distinct CDR3 sequences, more than 30% of them seen just once. The clonotype was recovered from a man younger than 35 in good health. Sequenced: blood. J is TRBJ1-2 and V is TRBV20-1; TRBD1 agrees at 7 bases. The CDR3 here is CSARDDRENYGYTF. CDR3 bases: TGCAGTGCTAGAGATGACAGGGAGAACTATGGCTACACCTTC.